The clone carrying this T cell receptor beta chain showed up just once. This sample was included in a study of T cell changes during pregnancy in multiple sclerosis. Generated by immunoSEQ multiplex PCR, the TCRdb table keeps only in-frame clones and is missing some. The table shows roughly 65,000 clones, with roughly 89% occurring only once. Trimming pared 0 bases from V and 1 base from J, leaving 9 bases between. The CDR3 has 15 residues. The V gene's germline CDR1 is SGHRS and CDR2 YFSETQ. This chain uses TRBV5-1 with TRBJ2-3, with D perhaps matching TRBD1 (5 bases). The clonotype originates from a female donor in good health, enrolled as a control in a pregnancy study. The starting material was peripheral blood, obtained in the third trimester of pregnancy. The CDR3 bases are TGCGCCAGCAGCTTGGCAATCAGGGGCACAGATACGCAGTATTTT. Its translation is CASSLAIRGTDTQYF. The full variable domain, rest sourced from reference TRBV5-1 and TRBJ2-3, is KAGVTQTPRYLIKTRGQQVTLSCSPISGHRSVSWYQQTPGQGLQFLFEYFSETQRNKGNFPGRFSGRQFSNSRSEMNVSTLELGDSALYLCASSLAIRGTDTQYFGPGTRLTVL.